The 8 T cell receptor beta chains presented below share a single source sample, sequenced in a study of Tregs in tolerant kidney transplant recipients. Sequencing used immunoSEQ multiplex PCR; TCRdb keeps in-frame clones, though not all of them. The sample consists of fewer than 65,000 clones, around 85% of them appearing once. The sequenced sample was Tregs from blood, obtained before the transplant. These TCRs come from a human donor who received a combined kidney and bone marrow transplant.

The genes are TRBV4-1 and TRBJ1-5; D not certain. Germline-derived CDR1 and CDR2 are MGHRA and YSYEKL. There are 15 residues in the CDR3. Trimming removed 4 bases at V and 1 base at J, with 11 bases between. The CDR3 DNA is TGCGCCAGCAGCCTCTATGGACGGAGCAATCAGCCCCAGCATTTT. Amino acid sequence: CASSLYGRSNQPQHF.

The V gene is TRBV5-1, the J gene TRBJ2-7; D remains unclear. Deletions cut 4 bases from V and 0 bases from J, with 11 bases between. CDR3 size: 14 residues. Germline V gene lookup returns CDR1 SGHRS and CDR2 YFSETQ. The CDR3 bases are TGCGCCAGCAGCCCCCAGACGAGCTCCTACGAGCAGTACTTC. It specifies CASSPQTSSYEQYF.

V is TRBV27 and J is TRBJ2-7, with TRBD1 matching over 9 bases. The CDR3 has 14 amino acids. Germline V gene data show CDR1 as MNHEY and CDR2 as SMNVEV (reference sequence). V shed 6 bases and J 2 bases; nucleotides not matched to a gene: 5. The CDR3 DNA reads as TGTGCCAGCAGCATAAGACAGGGGGCCTACGAGCAGTACTTC. The encoded protein is CASSIRQGAYEQYF.

This chain joins TRBV6-5 and TRBJ2-1, with D possibly being TRBD2 (5 bases). CDR1 is MNHEY, CDR2 SVGAGI, per germline. Between the trimmed V and J ends, which lost 5 bases and 7 bases, there was a span of 18 bases. The CDR3 is 15 residues long. The CDR3 DNA is TGTGCCAGCAGTACCTGGGAGCCTACCGGGAATGAGCAGTTCTTC. Protein product: CASSTWEPTGNEQFF.

The chain couples TRBV30 to TRBJ1-4; 8 bases fit TRBD1. This CDR3 spans 15 amino acids. From germline, CDR1 is GTSNPN and CDR2 SVGIG (reference sequence). The V gene end was trimmed by 2 bases and the J gene end by 8 bases; junction bases not matched to a gene: 10. DNA for the CDR3: TGTGCCTGGAGTCACGGCAGGGGGCGAGCAGAAAAACTGTTTTTT. It is translated as CAWSHGRGRAEKLFF.

A few counts support this clone. The genes are TRBV4-3 and TRBJ1-4; D is unresolved. The CDR3 consists of 15 residues. The V and J ends lost 1 base and 8 bases respectively, with 14 bases between them. CDR1 and CDR2 (germline): LGHNA, YSLEER. CDR3 protein: CASSQGAGGGEKLFF. Written as DNA, the CDR3 is TGCGCCAGCAGCCAAGGGGCGGGAGGAGGCGAAAAACTGTTTTTT.

The rearrangement links TRBV7-5 to TRBJ1-5. TRBV7-5 is listed as a pseudogene. This CDR3 comprises 12 residues. The CDR3 DNA is TGTGTCAGAAGCCAATCGGATCAGCCCCAGCATTTT. This codes for CVRSQSDQPQHF.

There are a few counts of this clone. This sequence joins TRBV19 and TRBJ1-4; TRBD1 agrees at 12 bases. The germline V gene has CDR1 LNHDA and CDR2 SQIVND (reference sequence). V lost 6 bases and J lost 12; bases outside the gene matches: 8. This CDR3 has 14 residues. Here the CDR3 reads CASSLGTGGEELFF. Written as DNA, the CDR3 is TGTGCCAGTAGCCTCGGGACAGGGGGCGAGGAACTGTTTTTT.